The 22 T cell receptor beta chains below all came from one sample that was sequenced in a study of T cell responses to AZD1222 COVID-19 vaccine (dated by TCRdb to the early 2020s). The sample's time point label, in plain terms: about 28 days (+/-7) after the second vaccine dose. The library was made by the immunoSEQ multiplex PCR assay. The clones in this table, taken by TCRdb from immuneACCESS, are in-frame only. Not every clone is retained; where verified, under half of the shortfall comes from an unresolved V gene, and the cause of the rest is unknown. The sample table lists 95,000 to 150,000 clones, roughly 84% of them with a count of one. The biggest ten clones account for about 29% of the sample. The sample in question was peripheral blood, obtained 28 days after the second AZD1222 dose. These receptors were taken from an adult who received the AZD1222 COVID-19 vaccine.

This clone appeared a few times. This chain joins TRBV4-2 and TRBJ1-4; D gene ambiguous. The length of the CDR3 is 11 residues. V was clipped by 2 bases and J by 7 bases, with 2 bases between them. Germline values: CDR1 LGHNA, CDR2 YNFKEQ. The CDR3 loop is CASSQSEKLFF. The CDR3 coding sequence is TGTGCCAGCAGCCAAAGTGAAAAACTGTTTTTT.

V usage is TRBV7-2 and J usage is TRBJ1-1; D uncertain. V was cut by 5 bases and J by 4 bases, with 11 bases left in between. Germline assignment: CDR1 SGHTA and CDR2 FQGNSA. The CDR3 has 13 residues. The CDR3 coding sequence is TGTGCCAGCAGCACGTGGCAGAGCACTGAAGCTTTCTTT. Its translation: CASSTWQSTEAFF.

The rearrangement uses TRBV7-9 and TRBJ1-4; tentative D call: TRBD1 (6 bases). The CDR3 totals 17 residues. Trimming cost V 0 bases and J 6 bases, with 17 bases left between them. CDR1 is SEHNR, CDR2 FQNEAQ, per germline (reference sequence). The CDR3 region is CASSLARATGGDEKLFF. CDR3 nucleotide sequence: TGTGCCAGCAGCTTAGCGAGGGCGACAGGAGGGGATGAAAAACTGTTTTTT. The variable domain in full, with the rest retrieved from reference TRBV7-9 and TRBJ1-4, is DTGVSQNPRHKITKRGQNVTFRCDPISEHNRLYWYRQTLGQGPEFLTYFQNEAQLEKSRLLSDRFSAERPKGSFSTLEIQRTEQGDSAMYLCASSLARATGGDEKLFFGSGTQLSVL.

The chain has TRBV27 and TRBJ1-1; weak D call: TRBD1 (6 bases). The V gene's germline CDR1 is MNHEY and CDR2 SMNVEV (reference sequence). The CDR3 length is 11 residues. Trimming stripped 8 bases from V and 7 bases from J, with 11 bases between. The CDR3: CASRGAGEAFF. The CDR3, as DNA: TGTGCCAGCCGGGGGGCGGGTGAAGCTTTCTTT.

CDR3 amino acids: CASSRGQGLVYEQYF. The CDR3 DNA follows: TGTGCCAGCAGCCGCGGACAGGGGTTGGTGTACGAGCAGTACTTC. The V and J genes are TRBV7-9 and TRBJ2-7; TRBD1 matches 9 bases. Trimming took 5 bases from V and 4 from J; bases not matched to a gene: 9. This CDR3 is built from 15 residues. The germline V gene has CDR1 SEHNR and CDR2 FQNEAQ (reference sequence).

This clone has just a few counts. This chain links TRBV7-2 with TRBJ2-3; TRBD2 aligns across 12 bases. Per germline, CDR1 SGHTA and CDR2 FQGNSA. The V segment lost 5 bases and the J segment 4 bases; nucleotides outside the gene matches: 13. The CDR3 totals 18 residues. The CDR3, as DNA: TGTGCCAGCAGCCCCCCGGCCCGGCTAGCGGGAGGGGCAGATACGCAGTATTTT. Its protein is CASSPPARLAGGADTQYF.

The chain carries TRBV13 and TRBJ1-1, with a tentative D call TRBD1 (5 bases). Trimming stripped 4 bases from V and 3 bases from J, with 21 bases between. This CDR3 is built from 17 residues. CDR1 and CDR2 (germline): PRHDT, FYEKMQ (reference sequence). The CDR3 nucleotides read TGTGCCAGCAGCTCACAGGAGGGGTGGGGGAAGGACACTGAAGCTTTCTTT. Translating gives CASSSQEGWGKDTEAFF.

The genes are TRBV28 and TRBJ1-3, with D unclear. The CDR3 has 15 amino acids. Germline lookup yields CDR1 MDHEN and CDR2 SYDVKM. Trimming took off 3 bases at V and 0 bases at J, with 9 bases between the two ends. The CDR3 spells CASSLARISGNTIYF. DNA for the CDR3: TGTGCCAGCAGTTTGGCCAGGATCTCTGGAAACACCATATATTTT.

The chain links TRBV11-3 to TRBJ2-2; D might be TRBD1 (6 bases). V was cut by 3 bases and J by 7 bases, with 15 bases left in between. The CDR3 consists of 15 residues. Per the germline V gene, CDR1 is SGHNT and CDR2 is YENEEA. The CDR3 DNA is TGTGCCAGCAGCTTCAGGGGTGCCTATGGCGGGGAGCTGTTTTTT. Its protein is CASSFRGAYGGELFF.

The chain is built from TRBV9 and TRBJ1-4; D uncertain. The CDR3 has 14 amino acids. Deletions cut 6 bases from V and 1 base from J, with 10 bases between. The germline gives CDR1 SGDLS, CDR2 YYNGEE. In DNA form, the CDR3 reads TGTGCCAGCACCCCGACGGGAACTAATGAAAAACTGTTTTTT. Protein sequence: CASTPTGTNEKLFF.

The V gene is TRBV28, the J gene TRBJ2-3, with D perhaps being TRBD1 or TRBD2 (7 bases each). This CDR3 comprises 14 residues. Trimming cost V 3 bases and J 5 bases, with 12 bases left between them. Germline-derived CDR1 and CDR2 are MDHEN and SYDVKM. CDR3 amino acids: CASSFRRGGDTQYF. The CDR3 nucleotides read TGTGCCAGCAGTTTTCGCAGGGGGGGAGATACGCAGTATTTT.

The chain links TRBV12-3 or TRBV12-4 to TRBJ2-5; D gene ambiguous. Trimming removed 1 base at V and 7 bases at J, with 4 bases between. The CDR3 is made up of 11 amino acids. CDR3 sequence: CASSLVGTQYF. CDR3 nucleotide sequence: TGTGCCAGCAGTTTAGTAGGGACCCAGTACTTC.

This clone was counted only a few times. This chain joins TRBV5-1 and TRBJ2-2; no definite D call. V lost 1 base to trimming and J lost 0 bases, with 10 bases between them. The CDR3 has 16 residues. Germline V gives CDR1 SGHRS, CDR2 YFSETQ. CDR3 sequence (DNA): TGCGCCAGCAGCTTGCGAAGTCACGCGAACACCGGGGAGCTGTTTTTT. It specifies CASSLRSHANTGELFF. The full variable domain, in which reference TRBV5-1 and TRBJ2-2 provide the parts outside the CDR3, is KAGVTQTPRYLIKTRGQQVTLSCSPISGHRSVSWYQQTPGQGLQFLFEYFSETQRNKGNFPGRFSGRQFSNSRSEMNVSTLELGDSALYLCASSLRSHANTGELFFGEGSRLTVL.

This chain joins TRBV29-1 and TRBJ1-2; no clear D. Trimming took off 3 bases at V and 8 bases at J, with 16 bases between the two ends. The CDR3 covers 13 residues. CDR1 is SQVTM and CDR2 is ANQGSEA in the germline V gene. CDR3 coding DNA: TGCAGCGTTGATGTTCCCCCAGGTTTCGGCTACACCTTC. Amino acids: CSVDVPPGFGYTF.

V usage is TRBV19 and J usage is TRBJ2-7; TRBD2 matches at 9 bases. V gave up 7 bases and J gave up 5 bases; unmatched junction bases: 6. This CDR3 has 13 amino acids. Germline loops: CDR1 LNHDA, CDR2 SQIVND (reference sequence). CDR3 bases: TGTGCCAGTACTGCGGGGGGGCGCGACGAGCAGTACTTC. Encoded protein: CASTAGGRDEQYF. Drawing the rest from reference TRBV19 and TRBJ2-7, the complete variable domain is DGGITQSPKYLFRKEGQNVTLSCEQNLNHDAMYWYRQDPGQGLRLIYYSQIVNDFQKGDIAEGYSVSREKKESFPLTVTSAQKNPTAFYLCASTAGGRDEQYFGPGTRLTVT.

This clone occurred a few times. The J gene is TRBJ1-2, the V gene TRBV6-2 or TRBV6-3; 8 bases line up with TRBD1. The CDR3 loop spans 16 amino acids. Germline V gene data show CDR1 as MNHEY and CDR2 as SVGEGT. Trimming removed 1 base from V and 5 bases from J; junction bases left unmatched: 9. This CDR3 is CASSYWRGQATYGYTF. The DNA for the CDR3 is TGTGCCAGCAGTTACTGGCGGGGACAGGCTACTTATGGCTACACCTTC.

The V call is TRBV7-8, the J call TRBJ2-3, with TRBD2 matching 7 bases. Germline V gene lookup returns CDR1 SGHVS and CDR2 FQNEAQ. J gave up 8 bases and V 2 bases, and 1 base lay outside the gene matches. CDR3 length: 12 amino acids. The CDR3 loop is CASSLSGGTQYF. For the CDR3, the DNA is TGTGCCAGCAGCTTATCGGGGGGTACGCAGTATTTT. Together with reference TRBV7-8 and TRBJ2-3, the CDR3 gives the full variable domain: GAGVSQSPRYKVAKRGQDVALRCDPISGHVSLFWYQQALGQGPEFLTYFQNEAQLDKSGLPSDRFFAERPEGSVSTLKIQRTQQEDSAVYLCASSLSGGTQYFGPGTRLTVL.

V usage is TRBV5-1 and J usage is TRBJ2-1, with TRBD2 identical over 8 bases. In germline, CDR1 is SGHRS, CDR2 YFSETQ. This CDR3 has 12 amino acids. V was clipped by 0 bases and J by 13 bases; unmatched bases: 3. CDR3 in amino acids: CASSLAGGEQFF. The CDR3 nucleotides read TGCGCCAGCAGCTTGGCCGGGGGGGAACAGTTCTTC.

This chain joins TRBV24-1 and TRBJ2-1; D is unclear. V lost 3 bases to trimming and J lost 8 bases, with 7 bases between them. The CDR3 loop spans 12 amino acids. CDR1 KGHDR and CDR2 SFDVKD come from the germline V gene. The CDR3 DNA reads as TGTGCCACCAGTGATAAAGTTTATGAGCAGTTCTTC. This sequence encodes CATSDKVYEQFF.

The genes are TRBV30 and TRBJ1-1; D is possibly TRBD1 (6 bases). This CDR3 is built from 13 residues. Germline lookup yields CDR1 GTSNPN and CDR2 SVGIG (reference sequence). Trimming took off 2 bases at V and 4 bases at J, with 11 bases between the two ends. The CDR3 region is CAWSRQGRTEAFF. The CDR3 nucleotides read TGTGCCTGGAGTCGGCAGGGGCGCACTGAAGCTTTCTTT.

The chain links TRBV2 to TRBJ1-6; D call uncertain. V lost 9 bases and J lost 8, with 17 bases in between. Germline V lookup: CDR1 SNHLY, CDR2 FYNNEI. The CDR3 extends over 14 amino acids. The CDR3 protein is CASSGSSPHSPLHF. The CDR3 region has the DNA TGTGCCAGTTCGGGGAGCAGCCCCCATTCACCCCTCCACTTT.

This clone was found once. This CDR3 is CASTWGVGAGELFF. The CDR3 nucleotides are TGTGCCAGCACCTGGGGTGTCGGAGCCGGGGAGCTGTTTTTT. The chain couples TRBV27 to TRBJ2-2; D unresolved. The length of the CDR3 is 14 residues. The V end lost 7 bases, the J end lost 6 bases, and 15 bases lay between the germline ends. The germline V gene has CDR1 MNHEY and CDR2 SMNVEV (reference sequence).